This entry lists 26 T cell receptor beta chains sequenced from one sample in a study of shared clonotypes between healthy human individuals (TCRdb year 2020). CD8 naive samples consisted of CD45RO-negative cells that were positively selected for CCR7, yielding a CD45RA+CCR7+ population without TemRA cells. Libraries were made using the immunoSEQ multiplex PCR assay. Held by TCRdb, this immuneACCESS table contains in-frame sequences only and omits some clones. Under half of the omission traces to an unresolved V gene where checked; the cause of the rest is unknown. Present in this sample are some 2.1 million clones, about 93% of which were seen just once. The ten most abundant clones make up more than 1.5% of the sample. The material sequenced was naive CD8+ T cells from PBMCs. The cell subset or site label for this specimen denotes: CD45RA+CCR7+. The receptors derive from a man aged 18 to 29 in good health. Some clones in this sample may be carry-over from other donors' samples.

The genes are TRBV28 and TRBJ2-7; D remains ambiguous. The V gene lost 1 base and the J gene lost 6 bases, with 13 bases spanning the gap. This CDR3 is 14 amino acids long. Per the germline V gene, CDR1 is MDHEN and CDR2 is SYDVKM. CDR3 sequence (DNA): TGTGCCAGCAGTTTATCCCTCGGCATGCTCGAGCAGTACTTC. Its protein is CASSLSLGMLEQYF.

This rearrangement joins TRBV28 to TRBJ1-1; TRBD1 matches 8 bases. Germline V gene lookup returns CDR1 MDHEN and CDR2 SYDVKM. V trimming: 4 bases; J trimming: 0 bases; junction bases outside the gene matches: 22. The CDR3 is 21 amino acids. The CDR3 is CASSSQTQLRTGLILNTEAFF. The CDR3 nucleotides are TGTGCCAGCAGTTCACAAACGCAACTCCGGACAGGGCTAATTCTGAACACTGAAGCTTTCTTT. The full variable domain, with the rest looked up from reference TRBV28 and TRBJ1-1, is DVKVTQSSRYLVKRTGEKVFLECVQDMDHENMFWYRQDPGLGLRLIYFSYDVKMKEKGDIPEGYSVSREKKERFSLILESASTNQTSMYLCASSSQTQLRTGLILNTEAFFGQGTRLTVV.

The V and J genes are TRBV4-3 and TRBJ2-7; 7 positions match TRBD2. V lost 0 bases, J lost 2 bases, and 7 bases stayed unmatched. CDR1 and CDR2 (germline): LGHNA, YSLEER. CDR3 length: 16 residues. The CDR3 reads CASSQDFGGFTYEQYF. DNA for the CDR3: TGCGCCAGCAGCCAAGATTTCGGGGGGTTCACCTACGAGCAGTACTTC.

The CDR3 bases are TGCGCCAGCAAGAGTGCCGGACAGGGACCCTACGAGCAGTACTTC. This gives the protein CASKSAGQGPYEQYF. The rearrangement uses TRBV10-2 and TRBJ2-7, with 8 positions matching TRBD1. Germline-derived CDR1 and CDR2 are WSHSY and SAAADI. The CDR3 spans 15 residues. J gave up 2 bases and V 7 bases, and 10 bases lay outside the gene matches.

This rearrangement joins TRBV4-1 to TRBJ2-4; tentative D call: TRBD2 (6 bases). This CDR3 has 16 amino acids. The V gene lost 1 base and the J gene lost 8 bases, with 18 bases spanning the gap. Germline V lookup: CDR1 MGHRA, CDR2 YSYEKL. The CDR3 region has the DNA TGCGCCAGCAGCCAAGTGGGCGGGATCGGGATAGACATTCAGTACTTC. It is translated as CASSQVGGIGIDIQYF.

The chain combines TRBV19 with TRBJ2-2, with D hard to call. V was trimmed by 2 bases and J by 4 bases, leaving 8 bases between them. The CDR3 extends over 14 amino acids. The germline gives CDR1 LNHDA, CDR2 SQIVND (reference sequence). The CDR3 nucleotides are TGTGCCAGTAGTATAAAGGGTCCCACCGGGGAGCTGTTTTTT. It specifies CASSIKGPTGELFF.

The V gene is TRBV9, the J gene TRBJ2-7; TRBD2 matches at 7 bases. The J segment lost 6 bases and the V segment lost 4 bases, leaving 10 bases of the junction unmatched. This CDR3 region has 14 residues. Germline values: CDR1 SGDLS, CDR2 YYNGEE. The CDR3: CASSPPRSGGEQYF. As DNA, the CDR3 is TGTGCCAGCAGCCCACCCCGATCGGGGGGCGAGCAGTACTTC.

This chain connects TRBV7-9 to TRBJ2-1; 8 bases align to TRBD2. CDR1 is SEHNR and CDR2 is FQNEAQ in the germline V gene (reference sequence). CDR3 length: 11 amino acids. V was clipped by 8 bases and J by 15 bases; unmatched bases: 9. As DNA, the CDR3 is TGTGCCAGCTTGGTTGGGACTAGTCTGTTCTTC. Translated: CASLVGTSLFF.

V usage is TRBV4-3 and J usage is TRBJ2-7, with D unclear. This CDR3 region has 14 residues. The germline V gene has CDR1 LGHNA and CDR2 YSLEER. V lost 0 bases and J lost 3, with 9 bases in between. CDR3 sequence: CASSQDGSGYEQYF. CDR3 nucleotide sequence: TGCGCCAGCAGCCAAGATGGGTCAGGCTACGAGCAGTACTTC.

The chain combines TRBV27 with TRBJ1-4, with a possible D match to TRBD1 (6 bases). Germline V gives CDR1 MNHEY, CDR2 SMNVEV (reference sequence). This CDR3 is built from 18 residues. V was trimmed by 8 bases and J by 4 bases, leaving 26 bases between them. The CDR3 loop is CASPQGGTLEPYNEKLFF. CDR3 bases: TGTGCCAGCCCCCAGGGAGGGACACTCGAACCGTATAATGAAAAACTGTTTTTT.

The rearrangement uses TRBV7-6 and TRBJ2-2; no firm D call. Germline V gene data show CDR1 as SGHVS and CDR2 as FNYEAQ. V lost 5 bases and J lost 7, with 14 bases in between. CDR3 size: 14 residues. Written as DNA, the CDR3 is TGTGCCAGCAGCGGTCCGGGTTTGAACGGGGAGCTGTTTTTT. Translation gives CASSGPGLNGELFF.

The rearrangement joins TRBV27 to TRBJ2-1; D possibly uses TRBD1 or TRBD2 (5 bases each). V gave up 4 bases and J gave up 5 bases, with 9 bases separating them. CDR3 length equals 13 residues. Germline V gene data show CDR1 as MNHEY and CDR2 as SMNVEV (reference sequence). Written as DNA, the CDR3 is TGTGCCAGCAGTTGGGACGCCCACAATGAGCAGTTCTTC. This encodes CASSWDAHNEQFF.

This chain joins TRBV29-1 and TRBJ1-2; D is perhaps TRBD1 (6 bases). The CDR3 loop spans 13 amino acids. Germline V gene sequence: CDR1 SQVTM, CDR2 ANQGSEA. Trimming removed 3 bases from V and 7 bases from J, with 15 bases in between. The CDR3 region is CSVDWPGVGGYTF. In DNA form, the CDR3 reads TGCAGCGTTGACTGGCCAGGGGTTGGTGGCTACACCTTC. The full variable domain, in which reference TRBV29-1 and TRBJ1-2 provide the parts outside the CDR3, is SAVISQKPSRDICQRGTSLTIQCQVDSQVTMMFWYRQQPGQSLTLIATANQGSEATYESGFVIDKFPISRPNLTFSTLTVSNMSPEDSSIYLCSVDWPGVGGYTFGSGTRLTVV.

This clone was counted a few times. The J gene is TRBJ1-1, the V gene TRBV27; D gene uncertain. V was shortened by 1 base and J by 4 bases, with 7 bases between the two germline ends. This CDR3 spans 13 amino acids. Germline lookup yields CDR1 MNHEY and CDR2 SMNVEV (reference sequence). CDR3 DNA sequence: TGTGCCAGCAGTTTATTCTTTGGCACTGAAGCTTTCTTT. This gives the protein CASSLFFGTEAFF.

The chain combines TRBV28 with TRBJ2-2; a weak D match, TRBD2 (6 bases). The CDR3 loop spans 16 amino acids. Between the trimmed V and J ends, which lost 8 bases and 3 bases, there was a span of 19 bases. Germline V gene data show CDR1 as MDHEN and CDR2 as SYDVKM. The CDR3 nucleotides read TGTGCCAGCTCCGGCCCGGGAGAGGTCGACACCGGGGAGCTGTTTTTT. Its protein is CASSGPGEVDTGELFF.

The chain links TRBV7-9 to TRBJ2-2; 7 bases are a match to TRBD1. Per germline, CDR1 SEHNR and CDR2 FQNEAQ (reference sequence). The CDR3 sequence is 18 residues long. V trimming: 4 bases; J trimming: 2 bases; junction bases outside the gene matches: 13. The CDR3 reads CASSSRPGQTKNTGELFF. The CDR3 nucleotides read TGTGCCAGCAGCTCCCGTCCGGGACAGACAAAAAACACCGGGGAGCTGTTTTTT.

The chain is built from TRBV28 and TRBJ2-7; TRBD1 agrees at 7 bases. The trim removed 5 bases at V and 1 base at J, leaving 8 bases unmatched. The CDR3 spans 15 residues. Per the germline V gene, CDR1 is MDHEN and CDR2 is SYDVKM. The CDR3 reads CASSPQRDRSYEQYF. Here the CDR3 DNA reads TGTGCCAGCAGTCCCCAGAGGGACAGATCCTACGAGCAGTACTTC. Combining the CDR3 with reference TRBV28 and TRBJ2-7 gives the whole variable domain DVKVTQSSRYLVKRTGEKVFLECVQDMDHENMFWYRQDPGLGLRLIYFSYDVKMKEKGDIPEGYSVSREKKERFSLILESASTNQTSMYLCASSPQRDRSYEQYFGPGTRLTVT.

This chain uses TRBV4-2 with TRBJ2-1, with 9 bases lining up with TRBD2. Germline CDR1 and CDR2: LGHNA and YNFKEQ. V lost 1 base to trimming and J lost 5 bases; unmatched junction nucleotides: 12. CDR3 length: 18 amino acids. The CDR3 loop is CASSQVVVASGDDNEQFF. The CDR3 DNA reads TGTGCCAGCAGCCAAGTCGTAGTCGCTAGCGGGGATGACAATGAGCAGTTCTTC.

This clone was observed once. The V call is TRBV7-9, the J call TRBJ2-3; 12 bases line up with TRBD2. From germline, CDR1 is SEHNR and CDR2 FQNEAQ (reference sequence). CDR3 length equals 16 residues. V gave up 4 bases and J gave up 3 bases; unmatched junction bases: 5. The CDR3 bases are TGTGCCAGCAGCTCCAGACTAGCGGGAGTAACAGATACGCAGTATTTT. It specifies CASSSRLAGVTDTQYF.

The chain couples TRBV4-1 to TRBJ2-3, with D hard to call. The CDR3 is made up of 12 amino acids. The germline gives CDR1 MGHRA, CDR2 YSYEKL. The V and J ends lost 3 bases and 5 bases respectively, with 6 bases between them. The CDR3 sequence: CASSQEVDTQYF. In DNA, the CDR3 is TGCGCCAGCAGCCAGGAAGTAGATACGCAGTATTTT.

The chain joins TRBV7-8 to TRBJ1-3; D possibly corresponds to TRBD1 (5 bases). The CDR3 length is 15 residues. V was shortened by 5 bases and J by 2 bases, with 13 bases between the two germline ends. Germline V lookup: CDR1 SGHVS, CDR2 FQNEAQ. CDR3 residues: CASSADRSTGNTIYF. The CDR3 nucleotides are TGTGCCAGCAGCGCCGACAGATCGACTGGAAACACCATATATTTT.

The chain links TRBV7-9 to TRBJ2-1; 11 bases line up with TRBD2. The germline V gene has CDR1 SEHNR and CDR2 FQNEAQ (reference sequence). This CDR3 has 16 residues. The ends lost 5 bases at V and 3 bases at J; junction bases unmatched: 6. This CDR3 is CASSTQLAGDYNEQFF. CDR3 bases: TGTGCCAGCAGCACTCAACTAGCGGGGGACTACAATGAGCAGTTCTTC.

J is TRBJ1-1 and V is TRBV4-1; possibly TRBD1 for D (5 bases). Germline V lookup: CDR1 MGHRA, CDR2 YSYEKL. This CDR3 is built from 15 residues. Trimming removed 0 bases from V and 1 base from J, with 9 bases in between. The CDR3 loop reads CASSQDPTANTEAFF. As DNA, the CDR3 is TGCGCCAGCAGCCAAGATCCGACAGCGAACACTGAAGCTTTCTTT.

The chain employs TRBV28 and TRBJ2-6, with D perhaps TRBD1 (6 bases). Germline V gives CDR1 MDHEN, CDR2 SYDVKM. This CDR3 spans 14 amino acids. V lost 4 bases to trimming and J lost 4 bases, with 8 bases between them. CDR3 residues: CASSWGLGANVLTF. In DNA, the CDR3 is TGTGCCAGCAGTTGGGGGCTGGGGGCCAACGTCCTGACTTTC.

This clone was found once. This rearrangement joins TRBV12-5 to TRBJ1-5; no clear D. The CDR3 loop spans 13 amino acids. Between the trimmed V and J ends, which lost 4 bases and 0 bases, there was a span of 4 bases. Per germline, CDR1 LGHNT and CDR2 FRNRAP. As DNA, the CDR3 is TGTGCTAGTGGTTATAATAGCAATCAGCCCCAGCATTTT. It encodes CASGYNSNQPQHF.

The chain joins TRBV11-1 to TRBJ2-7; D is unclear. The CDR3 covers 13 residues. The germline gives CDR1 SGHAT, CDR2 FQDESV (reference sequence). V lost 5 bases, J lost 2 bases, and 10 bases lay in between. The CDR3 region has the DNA TGTGCCAGCAGCCCCGCTGGAACCTACGAGCAGTACTTC. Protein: CASSPAGTYEQYF.